This TCR beta chain was recorded in a study of T-cell reconstitution after alpha-beta-depleted transplantation in children. For TCRbeta, the library was prepared with unique molecular identifiers. In TCRdb, the PCR reads were re-called with MiXCR into one record per CDR3 protein. The repertoire holds fewer than 700,000 distinct CDR3 sequences, 10% to 15% seen once, with about 2.2% in the top ten. Overall study results and limits: At around two months after transplant, the alpha-beta T cells were reportedly derived from several hundred expanded clones that came from non-depleted graft cells. Some patients owed their high day-60 TCRbeta diversity to surviving recipient T cells and thymic progenitors. Newly made T cells mostly supplied T-cell counts and diversity one year after transplant.

Comments on this clonotype: What it binds is unknown.

The V end was cut by 2 bases, the J end by 5 bases, with 16 bases between. The CDR3 runs to 16 residues. Germline V CDR1 and CDR2: MNHEY, SVGAGI. This chain links TRBV6-5 with TRBJ2-1; D remains ambiguous. This clonotype was obtained from a male patient under 18 who had a stem cell transplant for acute myeloid leukemia, so the T cells may come from the graft donor. Sequencing used PBMCs, mostly from graft donor cells, obtained 360 days after TCRalphabeta/CD19-depleted stem cell transplant. The CDR3: CASSYRAALTDNEQFF. In nucleotides, the CDR3 is TGTGCCAGCAGTTACCGGGCAGCCCTTACCGACAATGAGCAGTTCTTC.